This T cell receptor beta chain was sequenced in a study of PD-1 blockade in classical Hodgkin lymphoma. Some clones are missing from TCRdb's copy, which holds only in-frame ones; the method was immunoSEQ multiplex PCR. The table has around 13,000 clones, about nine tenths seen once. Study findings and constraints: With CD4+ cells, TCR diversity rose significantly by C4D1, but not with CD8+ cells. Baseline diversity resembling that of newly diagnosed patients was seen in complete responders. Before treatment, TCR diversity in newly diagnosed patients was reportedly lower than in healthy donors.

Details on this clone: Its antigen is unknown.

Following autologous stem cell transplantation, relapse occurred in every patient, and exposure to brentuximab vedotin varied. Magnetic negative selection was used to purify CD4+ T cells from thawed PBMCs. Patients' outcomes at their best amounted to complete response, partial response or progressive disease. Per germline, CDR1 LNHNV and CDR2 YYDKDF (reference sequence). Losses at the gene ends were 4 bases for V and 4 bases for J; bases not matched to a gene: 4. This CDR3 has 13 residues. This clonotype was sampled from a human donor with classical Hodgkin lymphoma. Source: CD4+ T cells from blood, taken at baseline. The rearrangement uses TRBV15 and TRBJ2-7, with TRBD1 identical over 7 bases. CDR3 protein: CATSKLQGYEQYF. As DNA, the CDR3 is TGTGCCACCAGCAAATTACAGGGGTACGAGCAGTACTTC.